This is a list of T cell receptor beta chains from one sample in a study of blood T cell repertoires in COVID-19. Only in-frame clones appear in the TCRdb table, and some are missing; sequencing was by immunoSEQ multiplex PCR. The sample yields approximately 130,000 clones, over 75% seen once. The material sequenced was peripheral blood. These receptors all stem from a man between 50 and 59 years old with acute or convalescent COVID-19. The CDR3 runs from the conserved cysteine through the conserved F or W. Each record gives: clone size, J gene, V gene, D gene, CDR3 DNA, CDR3 protein. The D gene is left open where the match is weak. Size values are once, few and many counts, or a class for expanded clones, and some rows have none.

abundance: -
j_gene: TRBJ1-6
v_gene: TRBV27
d_gene: -
CDR3nt: TGTGCCAGCAGGGACGGGAGCTCCTATAATTCACCCCTCCACTTT
CDR3aa: CASRDGSSYNSPLHF

abundance: -
j_gene: TRBJ2-3
v_gene: TRBV7-9
d_gene: -
CDR3nt: TGTGCCAGCAGCCCCTGGGGGGTGGCGGGCCAGAGCACAGATACGCAGTATTTT
CDR3aa: CASSPWGVAGQSTDTQYF

abundance: -
j_gene: TRBJ1-2
v_gene: TRBV6-5
d_gene: -
CDR3nt: TGTGCCAGCAGTTACTCGAGGGCAACTAACTATGGCTACACCTTC
CDR3aa: CASSYSRATNYGYTF

abundance: -
j_gene: TRBJ2-3
v_gene: TRBV11-2
d_gene: -
CDR3nt: TGTGCCAGCAGCTTCGGCTTCCCGGGACTCTACACAGATACGCAGTATTTT
CDR3aa: CASSFGFPGLYTDTQYF

abundance: -
j_gene: TRBJ1-1
v_gene: TRBV2
d_gene: TRBD1
CDR3nt: TGTGCCAGCACCGCAGGGGGGCGGACTGAAGCTTTCTTT
CDR3aa: CASTAGGRTEAFF

abundance: -
j_gene: TRBJ1-2
v_gene: TRBV3-1/TRBV3-2
d_gene: -
CDR3nt: TGTGCCAGCAGCCAAGGGCGGGAGATTAACTATGGCTACACCTTC
CDR3aa: CASSQGREINYGYTF

abundance: -
j_gene: TRBJ2-2
v_gene: TRBV24-1
d_gene: TRBD2
CDR3nt: TGTGCCACCAACACCCCGGGACTAGCGGGAGGCGGGGAGCTGTTTTTT
CDR3aa: CATNTPGLAGGGELFF

abundance: -
j_gene: TRBJ2-7
v_gene: TRBV28
d_gene: -
CDR3nt: TGTGCCAGCACCATATCGACTACCAAAAATCTCTACGAGCAGTACTTC
CDR3aa: CASTISTTKNLYEQYF

abundance: -
j_gene: TRBJ1-4
v_gene: TRBV19
d_gene: -
CDR3nt: TGTGCCAGTAGTAGGAGGTTTGCTAATGAAAAACTGTTTTTT
CDR3aa: CASSRRFANEKLFF

abundance: -
j_gene: TRBJ1-6
v_gene: TRBV19
d_gene: -
CDR3nt: TGTGCCAGTAGTACGCGGACAGATTCACCCCTCCACTTT
CDR3aa: CASSTRTDSPLHF

abundance: -
j_gene: TRBJ2-7
v_gene: TRBV24-1
d_gene: TRBD2
CDR3nt: TGTGCCACCAGTGATTCGACTAGCTTCTACGAGCAGTACTTC
CDR3aa: CATSDSTSFYEQYF

abundance: -
j_gene: TRBJ1-2
v_gene: TRBV6-1
d_gene: TRBD1
CDR3nt: TGTGCCAGCAGTGAGCTGGGACAGGAGAGCTATGGCTACACCTTC
CDR3aa: CASSELGQESYGYTF

abundance: -
j_gene: TRBJ2-3
v_gene: TRBV21-1
d_gene: -
CDR3nt: TGTGCCAGCAGCAAAGTTGAGATAACAGATACGCAGTATTTT
CDR3aa: CASSKVEITDTQYF

abundance: -
j_gene: TRBJ1-2
v_gene: TRBV6-5
d_gene: TRBD1
CDR3nt: TGTGCCAGCAGTCTGGACAGGGCAGAGTACTATGGCTACACCTTC
CDR3aa: CASSLDRAEYYGYTF

abundance: -
j_gene: TRBJ2-6
v_gene: TRBV5-5
d_gene: -
CDR3nt: TGTGCCAGCAGCTCCAGACAGTTCTCTGGGGCCAACGTCCTGACTTTC
CDR3aa: CASSSRQFSGANVLTF

abundance: once
j_gene: TRBJ1-5
v_gene: TRBV7-2
d_gene: -
CDR3nt: TGTGCCAGCAGCTTTCGGGGGGCGAATCAGCCCCAGCATTTT
CDR3aa: CASSFRGANQPQHF

abundance: few
j_gene: TRBJ2-5
v_gene: TRBV29-1
d_gene: TRBD1
CDR3nt: TGCAGCGTTGGGACAGGGGAGACCCAGTACTTC
CDR3aa: CSVGTGETQYF

abundance: -
j_gene: TRBJ2-1
v_gene: TRBV2
d_gene: -
CDR3nt: TGTGCCAGCAGGTATACGGGGGATTTCAATGAGCAGTTCTTC
CDR3aa: CASRYTGDFNEQFF